This is a list of T cell receptor beta chains from one sample in a study of blood T cell repertoires in COVID-19. Some clones are missing from TCRdb's copy, which holds only in-frame ones; the method was immunoSEQ multiplex PCR. The sample has around 30,000 clones; more than 75% are singletons. The sample taken for sequencing was peripheral blood. These receptors were obtained from a human donor in a cohort sampled during active COVID-19. The donor label of this sample is uncertain. The CDR3 runs from the conserved cysteine through the conserved F or W. The D gene is left open where the match is weak. Not all rows give a size; the values are once, few, many and, for expanded clones, a class.

v_gene: TRBV9
j_gene: TRBJ2-3
d_gene: .
abundance: .
CDR3nt: TGTGCCAGCAGGGGCGGGGACACAGATACGCAGTATTTT
CDR3aa: CASRGGDTDTQYF

v_gene: TRBV19
j_gene: TRBJ2-7
d_gene: .
abundance: .
CDR3nt: TGTGCCAGTAGTCCCGCGACAGGTTCCTACGAGCAGTACTTC
CDR3aa: CASSPATGSYEQYF

v_gene: TRBV27
j_gene: TRBJ1-2
d_gene: TRBD1
abundance: once
CDR3nt: TGTGCCAGCAGGCGGGGGACAGGGGGTGCATATGGCTACACCTTC
CDR3aa: CASRRGTGGAYGYTF

v_gene: TRBV7-2
j_gene: TRBJ2-2
d_gene: TRBD2
abundance: .
CDR3nt: TGTGCCAGCAGCTTAGCCCGGGAGGGGACCGGGGAGCTGTTTTTT
CDR3aa: CASSLAREGTGELFF

v_gene: TRBV5-8
j_gene: TRBJ2-1
d_gene: TRBD2
abundance: .
CDR3nt: TGTGCCAGCAGTCCCGGACTAGCGGGGGGCGATGAGCAGTTCTTC
CDR3aa: CASSPGLAGGDEQFF

v_gene: TRBV10-1
j_gene: TRBJ1-4
d_gene: .
abundance: few
CDR3nt: TGCGCCAGCAGGACAGGAACAACTAATGAAAAACTGTTTTTT
CDR3aa: CASRTGTTNEKLFF

v_gene: TRBV5-1
j_gene: TRBJ2-5
d_gene: .
abundance: .
CDR3nt: TGCGCCAGCACAACAGCTATGAAAGAGACCCAGTACTTC
CDR3aa: CASTTAMKETQYF

v_gene: TRBV10-3
j_gene: TRBJ2-7
d_gene: TRBD1
abundance: .
CDR3nt: TGTGCCATAGGGGACAGGGGCTACGAGCAGTACTTC
CDR3aa: CAIGDRGYEQYF

v_gene: TRBV6-5
j_gene: TRBJ2-2
d_gene: TRBD1
abundance: .
CDR3nt: TGTGCCAGCAGCCCCGGGACAGCTCACACCGGGGAGCTGTTTTTT
CDR3aa: CASSPGTAHTGELFF

v_gene: TRBV7-3
j_gene: TRBJ2-1
d_gene: .
abundance: once
CDR3nt: TGTGCCAGCAGCTTAGGGCCAGCAAACAATGAGCAGTTCTTC
CDR3aa: CASSLGPANNEQFF

v_gene: TRBV24-1
j_gene: TRBJ1-6
d_gene: .
abundance: once
CDR3nt: TGTGCCACCAGTGTACAGTCTAAGAGCTCCTATAATTCACCCCTCCACTTT
CDR3aa: CATSVQSKSSYNSPLHF

v_gene: TRBV6-4
j_gene: TRBJ2-3
d_gene: .
abundance: .
CDR3nt: TGTGCCAGCAGTGACCCGAGCACAGATACGCAGTATTTT
CDR3aa: CASSDPSTDTQYF

v_gene: TRBV28
j_gene: TRBJ2-7
d_gene: TRBD1
abundance: .
CDR3nt: TGTGCCAGCAGTTTTGGAGACAGGGACTACGAGCAGTACTTC
CDR3aa: CASSFGDRDYEQYF

v_gene: TRBV4-3
j_gene: TRBJ2-7
d_gene: TRBD2
abundance: .
CDR3nt: TGCGCCAGCAGCCAGGGACTAGCGGGGACCACCTACGAGCAGTACTTC
CDR3aa: CASSQGLAGTTYEQYF

v_gene: TRBV4-3
j_gene: TRBJ2-1
d_gene: TRBD2
abundance: .
CDR3nt: TGCGCCAGCAGCTTTACAGCGGGGGACTTTGGAAATGAGCAGTTCTTC
CDR3aa: CASSFTAGDFGNEQFF

v_gene: TRBV15
j_gene: TRBJ1-1
d_gene: TRBD1
abundance: .
CDR3nt: TGTGCCACCAGCGGTGCAGGGGGTACTGAAGCTTTCTTT
CDR3aa: CATSGAGGTEAFF

v_gene: TRBV5-6
j_gene: TRBJ1-4
d_gene: .
abundance: .
CDR3nt: TGTGCCAGCAGCTTGAGAGGGATTAATGAAAAACTGTTTTTT
CDR3aa: CASSLRGINEKLFF

v_gene: TRBV28
j_gene: TRBJ1-1
d_gene: .
abundance: .
CDR3nt: TGTGCCAGCATTCCCCCCCTGGGCAGAGTGAACACTGAAGCTTTCTTT
CDR3aa: CASIPPLGRVNTEAFF

v_gene: TRBV6-6
j_gene: TRBJ1-2
d_gene: .
abundance: .
CDR3nt: TGTGCCAGCAGGCCAGGGGCCAACTACTATGGCTACACCTTC
CDR3aa: CASRPGANYYGYTF

v_gene: TRBV7-3
j_gene: TRBJ2-1
d_gene: TRBD2
abundance: .
CDR3nt: TGTGCCAGCAGCTTACAGGCTAGCGGGGGGAGCTCCTACAATGAGCAGTTCTTC
CDR3aa: CASSLQASGGSSYNEQFF

v_gene: TRBV29-1
j_gene: TRBJ1-1
d_gene: TRBD1
abundance: .
CDR3nt: TGCAGCGTTGATGGTCGAGGACAGGGAGGAACTGAAGCTTTCTTT
CDR3aa: CSVDGRGQGGTEAFF

v_gene: TRBV5-1
j_gene: TRBJ2-1
d_gene: TRBD1
abundance: .
CDR3nt: TGCGCCAGCAGCCCTAGGACAGGGGGGAACAATGAGCAGTTCTTC
CDR3aa: CASSPRTGGNNEQFF

v_gene: TRBV5-6
j_gene: TRBJ2-3
d_gene: .
abundance: .
CDR3nt: TGTGCCAGCAGCTCTGACTATGCGGCAGATACGCAGTATTTT
CDR3aa: CASSSDYAADTQYF